These 26 T cell receptor beta chains came from one sample sequenced in a study of cytomegalovirus exposure and HLA in healthy donors. 60 Vbeta and 13 Jbeta primers were used in PCR. The method was immunoSEQ multiplex PCR; TCRdb's version includes in-frame clones alone and lacks a portion of them. Among roughly 100,000 clones listed, roughly 70% were seen once. Source material: PBMCs. Every receptor here comes from a woman between 45 and 65 years old in good health and CMV-seronegative.

CDR3 loop: CASSSRDRGPTGELFF. The CDR3 nucleotides are TGCGCCAGCAGCTCCCGGGACAGGGGTCCTACCGGGGAGCTGTTTTTT. This sequence joins TRBV5-1 and TRBJ2-2, with 10 bases that match TRBD1. The trim removed 3 bases at V and 5 bases at J, leaving 7 bases unmatched. The CDR3 spans 16 residues. Germline loops: CDR1 SGHRS, CDR2 YFSETQ.

The V call is TRBV29-1, the J call TRBJ1-1; perhaps TRBD1 as D (5 bases). Trimming stripped 7 bases from V and 11 bases from J, with 17 bases between. This CDR3 has 11 residues. CDR1 and CDR2 (germline): SQVTM, ANQGSEA. In DNA form, the CDR3 reads TGCAGCGCTCCCGCCGGGACTATTGCTTTCTTT. Encoded protein: CSAPAGTIAFF.

This clone was counted between two and nine times. The CDR3 protein is CASRLGGIYQPQHF. The CDR3 DNA follows: TGTGCCAGCAGACTGGGGGGGATTTATCAGCCCCAGCATTTT. The J gene is TRBJ1-5, the V gene TRBV28; D possibly corresponds to TRBD1 (5 bases). Looked up from germline, CDR1 is MDHEN and CDR2 is SYDVKM. This CDR3 is 14 amino acids long. V lost 6 bases to trimming and J lost 5 bases, with 14 bases between them.

The chain couples TRBV25-1 to TRBJ2-7, with D tentatively TRBD1 (6 bases). Germline lookup yields CDR1 MGHDK and CDR2 SYGVNS. This CDR3 contains 15 residues. The germline V and J ends were trimmed by 2 bases and 2 bases, with 13 bases remaining between them. CDR3 in amino acids: CASSERGRGAYEQYF. In DNA form, the CDR3 reads TGTGCCAGCAGTGAAAGGGGCAGGGGCGCCTACGAGCAGTACTTC.

The V and J genes are TRBV2 and TRBJ2-7; no definite D call. This CDR3 is 13 amino acids long. In germline, CDR1 is SNHLY, CDR2 FYNNEI. V shed 6 bases and J shed 7 bases, with 16 bases lying between them. CDR3 bases: TGTGCCAGCAGAGAAACGTTTCTACGAGAGCAGTACTTC. Its translation: CASRETFLREQYF.

The V and J genes are TRBV18 and TRBJ2-1, with TRBD2 matching 8 bases. The V segment lost 6 bases and the J segment 7 bases; nucleotides outside the gene matches: 14. The CDR3 runs to 16 residues. Germline values: CDR1 KGHSH, CDR2 LQKENI. The CDR3 loop reads CASSQTGGAISNEQFF. CDR3 sequence (DNA): TGTGCCAGCTCGCAGACGGGGGGGGCGATATCGAATGAGCAGTTCTTC.

The gene calls are TRBV5-1 and TRBJ1-5; TRBD1 might be the D (5 bases). The CDR3 covers 16 residues. The germline CDR1 and CDR2 sequences are SGHRS and YFSETQ. The V end lost 0 bases, the J end lost 0 bases, and 10 bases lay between the germline ends. Written as DNA, the CDR3 is TGCGCCAGCAGCTTGGGAGGGACTGATAGCAATCAGCCCCAGCATTTT. Protein: CASSLGGTDSNQPQHF.

Concerning this clone itself: One junction end disagrees with the germline gene, perhaps due to a read error. The genes are TRBV30 and TRBJ1-2; no firm D call. Germline values: CDR1 GTSNPN, CDR2 SVGIG (reference sequence). The CDR3 has 13 residues. CDR3 nucleotides: TGTGCCCGGAGTGGTCGAGATAACTATGGCTACACCTTC. Translated: CARSGRDNYGYTF.

This clone was counted between two and nine times. The V call is TRBV9, the J call TRBJ2-5, with TRBD2 as a possible D gene (7 bases). Germline V gene data show CDR1 as SGDLS and CDR2 as YYNGEE. Trimming took 0 bases from V and 2 from J, leaving 11 bases between them. The CDR3 consists of 15 residues. In DNA form, the CDR3 reads TGTGCCAGCAGCGTAGTACAGGGAGGGCAAGAGACCCAGTACTTC. This sequence encodes CASSVVQGGQETQYF.

The rearrangement links TRBV6-1 to TRBJ1-6; D ambiguous. Germline CDR1 MNHNS, CDR2 SASEGT. The V and J ends lost 4 bases and 7 bases respectively, with 20 bases between them. There are 17 residues in the CDR3. Written as DNA, the CDR3 is TGTGCCAGCAGTGGAACGAGGAGTGCACCCTTGAATTCACCCCTCCACTTT. Translation: CASSGTRSAPLNSPLHF.

This sequence joins TRBV18 and TRBJ2-3, with 7 bases lining up with TRBD1. The CDR3 contains 15 residues. From germline, CDR1 is KGHSH and CDR2 LQKENI. V gave up 3 bases and J gave up 2 bases; unmatched junction bases: 5. In nucleotides, the CDR3 is TGTGCCAGCTCACCGGGACAGAGATCCACAGATACGCAGTATTTT. It codes for CASSPGQRSTDTQYF.

This sequence joins TRBV7-7 and TRBJ2-1; D not certain. V was clipped by 5 bases and J by 4 bases, with 9 bases between them. The CDR3 spans 13 residues. The germline V gene has CDR1 SSHAT and CDR2 FNYEAQ (reference sequence). CDR3 residues: CASSLSPYNEQFF. CDR3 in DNA: TGTGCCAGCAGCCTTTCCCCTTACAATGAGCAGTTCTTC.

The chain uses TRBV4-1 and TRBJ2-1; 10 positions match TRBD2. V shed 3 bases, J shed 4 bases, and the junction held 6 bases outside the gene matches. The CDR3 is 16 amino acids. CDR1 is MGHRA, CDR2 YSYEKL, per germline. CDR3 DNA: TGCGCCAGCAGCCATATAACTAGCGGGATTTACAATGAGCAGTTCTTC. Residues: CASSHITSGIYNEQFF.

The chain couples TRBV5-1 to TRBJ2-7; TRBD1 matches 8 bases. Germline CDR1 is SGHRS and CDR2 is YFSETQ. The junction had 3 bases not matched to a gene; V was cut back by 4 bases and J by 3 bases. The CDR3 runs to 13 residues. In nucleotides, the CDR3 is TGCGCCAGCAGCACCGGACAGGGCTACGAGCAGTACTTC. Its translation: CASSTGQGYEQYF.

This clone was counted between two and nine times. This rearrangement joins TRBV6-1 to TRBJ2-5; D is perhaps TRBD2 (6 bases). Per germline, CDR1 MNHNS and CDR2 SASEGT. The CDR3 sequence is 16 residues long. V was pared by 0 bases and J by 1 base, with 12 bases between. CDR3 sequence: CASSEAGGVTQETQYF. As DNA, the CDR3 is TGTGCCAGCAGTGAAGCGGGCGGGGTGACCCAAGAGACCCAGTACTTC.

The chain carries TRBV5-1 and TRBJ2-1; 12 nucleotides agree with TRBD2. Trimming removed 0 bases from V and 11 bases from J; junction bases left unmatched: 12. This CDR3 has 17 residues. Per germline, CDR1 SGHRS and CDR2 YFSETQ. CDR3 sequence (DNA): TGCGCCAGCAGCTTGGCCACTACTAGCGGGAGGACTGATAAGCAGTTCTTC. Protein sequence: CASSLATTSGRTDKQFF.

This sequence joins TRBV18 and TRBJ1-5, with D possibly matching TRBD1 (5 bases). Germline CDR1 is KGHSH and CDR2 is LQKENI. The germline V and J ends were trimmed by 2 bases and 6 bases, with 17 bases remaining between them. There are 16 residues in the CDR3. CDR3 in DNA: TGTGCCAGCTCACCAGGGGCAGGGATTGACGGTCAGCCCCAGCATTTT. It translates to CASSPGAGIDGQPQHF.

The V and J genes are TRBV7-6 and TRBJ1-5, with a weak D call TRBD1 (5 bases). The CDR3 has 15 amino acids. V was trimmed by 3 bases and J by 7 bases, leaving 16 bases between them. Germline V gene lookup returns CDR1 SGHVS and CDR2 FNYEAQ. CDR3 loop: CASSLIQAVGQPQHF. In nucleotides, the CDR3 is TGTGCCAGCAGCTTGATACAGGCTGTTGGGCAGCCCCAGCATTTT.

Only one count was recorded for this clone. V and J are TRBV19 and TRBJ2-2, with TRBD1 matching 7 bases. Per germline, CDR1 LNHDA and CDR2 SQIVND (reference sequence). This CDR3 contains 16 residues. J lost 6 bases, V lost 1 base, and 8 bases had no gene match. Written as DNA, the CDR3 is TGTGCCAGTAGTATAGTCGGACAGGACAGAGCCGGGGAGCTGTTTTTT. Its translation: CASSIVGQDRAGELFF.

This clone appeared a few times. This chain connects TRBV19 to TRBJ2-3; 7 bases are shared with TRBD2. V dropped 5 bases and J dropped 3; count of bases not matched to a gene: 11. Germline V gene sequence: CDR1 LNHDA, CDR2 SQIVND (reference sequence). The CDR3 runs 16 residues. CDR3: CASSPISGKGTDTQYF. The CDR3 DNA sequence: TGTGCCAGTAGTCCCATCAGCGGGAAAGGGACAGATACGCAGTATTTT.

This clone was recorded a few times. V usage is TRBV19 and J usage is TRBJ2-1; the match to TRBD2 covers 13 bases. The CDR3 spans 13 residues. Losses at the gene ends were 6 bases for V and 9 bases for J; bases not matched to a gene: 2. The germline CDR1 and CDR2 sequences are LNHDA and SQIVND (reference sequence). CDR3 DNA sequence: TGTGCCAGTAGGACTAGCGGGGGGTCTGAGCAGTTCTTC. Translated: CASRTSGGSEQFF. Drawing the rest from reference TRBV19 and TRBJ2-1, the complete variable domain is DGGITQSPKYLFRKEGQNVTLSCEQNLNHDAMYWYRQDPGQGLRLIYYSQIVNDFQKGDIAEGYSVSREKKESFPLTVTSAQKNPTAFYLCASRTSGGSEQFFGPGTRLTVL.

The V gene is TRBV7-9, the J gene TRBJ1-2, with D possibly matching TRBD1 (5 bases). CDR3 length equals 12 residues. CDR1 is SEHNR, CDR2 FQNEAQ, per germline (reference sequence). Trimming shortened V by 2 bases and J by 8 bases, and 9 bases separated the two germline ends. The chain's CDR3 is CASSLQGEGYTF. The CDR3, as DNA: TGTGCCAGCAGCTTACAGGGCGAAGGCTACACCTTC.

The chain recombines TRBV6-1 with TRBJ2-7, with TRBD1 identical over 7 bases. CDR1 and CDR2 from the germline V gene are MNHNS and SASEGT. The CDR3 length is 14 residues. Trimming took 6 bases from V and 4 from J; bases not matched to a gene: 9. This CDR3 is CASRPNTGVYEQYF. For the CDR3, the DNA is TGTGCCAGCAGGCCCAACACAGGGGTTTACGAGCAGTACTTC.

Only a few counts were recorded for this clone. The chain links TRBV9 to TRBJ2-1; maybe TRBD2 (5 bases). V lost 0 bases and J lost 0, with 7 bases in between. The CDR3 has 15 residues. Germline CDR1 reads SGDLS; CDR2 reads YYNGEE. For the CDR3, the DNA is TGTGCCAGCAGCGTAGGAGGGCCCTCCTACAATGAGCAGTTCTTC. Its protein product is CASSVGGPSYNEQFF.

The chain combines TRBV5-8 with TRBJ1-2, with 8 positions matching TRBD1. Losses at the gene ends were 2 bases for V and 8 bases for J; bases not matched to a gene: 8. The length of the CDR3 is 14 residues. Per germline, CDR1 SGHTS and CDR2 YDEGEE. The CDR3 nucleotides are TGTGCCAGCAGCTTTAAGTGGACAGGGCGCGGCTACACCTTC. This encodes CASSFKWTGRGYTF.

This clone was detected a few times. The chain employs TRBV6-1 and TRBJ2-6, with TRBD1 as a possible D gene (6 bases). Deletions cut 7 bases from V and 2 bases from J, with 9 bases between. CDR1 is MNHNS and CDR2 is SASEGT in the germline V gene. The CDR3 extends over 14 amino acids. In DNA form, the CDR3 reads TGTGCCAGCAAGGACAGTGCTGGGGCCAACGTCCTGACTTTC. Translated, it gives CASKDSAGANVLTF.